The 28 T cell receptor beta chains reported below all come from one sample, sequenced in a study of T cells in Graves' hyperthyroidism and ophthalmopathy. RNA transcripts gave rise to amplified TCR beta CDR3 regions. TCR CDR3 regions were first amplified by RT-PCR with HTBI primers. TCRdb used MiXCR to reprocess the multiplex PCR reads, holding one entry per CDR3 protein. The repertoire includes approximately 570,000 distinct CDR3 sequences, nearly 20% of them detected once, and over 45% sits in the top ten. Sequencing used blood. Receptors were obtained from a middle-aged man with Graves' ophthalmopathy.

This sequence joins TRBV7-9 and TRBJ1-1; no definite D call. Trimming stripped 1 base from V and 0 bases from J, with 9 bases between. Germline V gives CDR1 SEHNR, CDR2 FQNEAQ (reference sequence). This CDR3 region has 15 residues. The chain's CDR3 is CASSLGDNMNTEAFF. CDR3 nucleotide sequence: TGTGCCAGCAGCTTAGGAGACAACATGAACACTGAAGCTTTCTTT.

The chain has TRBV20-1 and TRBJ1-1, with a weak D call TRBD1 (6 bases). Trimming shortened V by 6 bases and J by 1 base, and 15 bases separated the two germline ends. The CDR3 runs to 14 residues. CDR1 is DFQATT and CDR2 is SNEGSKA in the germline V gene (reference sequence). The CDR3 spells CSAQTGTRNTEAFF. The CDR3 bases are TGCAGTGCCCAGACCGGGACACGGAACACTGAAGCTTTCTTT.

The rearrangement joins TRBV6-1 to TRBJ2-7, with 10 positions matching TRBD2. The CDR3 covers 15 residues. Germline-derived CDR1 and CDR2 are MNHNS and SASEGT. V lost 6 bases and J lost 0; bases outside the gene matches: 5. The CDR3 sequence: CASREIAGGSYEQYF. The DNA for the CDR3 is TGTGCCAGCAGAGAAATAGCGGGAGGCTCCTACGAGCAGTACTTC.

This rearrangement joins TRBV6-2 or TRBV6-3 to TRBJ2-1; possibly TRBD2 for D (6 bases). Germline CDR1 is MNHEY and CDR2 is SVGEGT. The CDR3 is 12 residues long. With 0 bases removed from V and 12 bases from J, the gap between germline ends came to 9 bases. The CDR3 DNA follows: TGTGCCAGCAGTTACTCGTGGGGAGGGCAGTTCTTC. This gives the protein CASSYSWGGQFF.

There are a few counts of this clonotype. This chain joins TRBV7-9 and TRBJ1-6; tentatively, D is TRBD1 (6 bases). V was trimmed by 1 base and J by 8 bases, leaving 15 bases between them. The CDR3 consists of 16 residues. Germline-derived CDR1 and CDR2 are SEHNR and FQNEAQ (reference sequence). The DNA of the CDR3 is TGTGCCAGCAGCTTAGATGGAAGGGGGATTTATTCACCCCTCCACTTT. It encodes CASSLDGRGIYSPLHF.

In its sample, this clonotype was seen a few times. Written as DNA, the CDR3 is TGTGCCAGCAGTTTGGGCCGCGTTAACTATGGCTACACCTTC. This gives the protein CASSLGRVNYGYTF. V is TRBV12-3 or TRBV12-4 and J is TRBJ1-2; D is unclear. Trimming cost V 3 bases and J 1 base, with 9 bases left between them. This CDR3 spans 14 amino acids.

This clonotype was counted ten times or more. The chain combines TRBV2 with TRBJ2-1; 7 bases line up with TRBD1. Germline CDR1 reads SNHLY; CDR2 reads FYNNEI. The junction had 8 bases not matched to a gene; V was cut back by 5 bases and J by 7 bases. The CDR3 is 14 residues long. The CDR3 loop reads CASSPTGTANEQFF. In DNA form, the CDR3 reads TGTGCCAGCAGTCCGACCGGGACAGCTAATGAGCAGTTCTTC.

The sample holds a few counts of this clonotype. The chain couples TRBV9 to TRBJ2-2, with 11 positions matching TRBD1. V dropped 4 bases and J dropped 6; count of bases not matched to a gene: 8. This CDR3 spans 16 amino acids. CDR1 SGDLS and CDR2 YYNGEE come from the germline V gene. In DNA, the CDR3 is TGTGCCAGCAGCTTCCGGGACAGGGGGGAGGCCGGGGAGCTGTTTTTT. Translation: CASSFRDRGEAGELFF. Combining the CDR3 with reference TRBV9 and TRBJ2-2 gives the whole variable domain DSGVTQTPKHLITATGQRVTLRCSPRSGDLSVYWYQQSLDQGLQFLIQYYNGEERAKGNILERFSAQQFPDLHSELNLSSLELGDSALYFCASSFRDRGEAGELFFGEGSRLTVL.

The table lists this clonotype with a few counts. A junction boundary mismatches the germline segment, possibly from a read error. The rearrangement links TRBV20-1 to TRBJ1-5; the D gene is possibly TRBD1 (5 bases). Looked up from germline, CDR1 is DFQATT and CDR2 is SNEGSKA (reference sequence). This CDR3 comprises 15 residues. The CDR3 spells CSAGDPGTGNQPQHF. CDR3 DNA: TGCAGTGCTGGAGACCCCGGGACGGGGAATCAGCCCCAGCATTTT.

This chain links TRBV9 with TRBJ1-2; 9 nucleotides line up with TRBD1. This CDR3 is built from 16 residues. J gave up 4 bases and V 4 bases, and 11 bases lay outside the gene matches. The germline gives CDR1 SGDLS, CDR2 YYNGEE. CDR3 sequence (DNA): TGTGCCAGCAGCCCGGGGACAGGGAGTAATGGCTATGGCTACACCTTC. Residues: CASSPGTGSNGYGYTF.

This clonotype was seen just once. The chain employs TRBV5-1 and TRBJ1-4; TRBD1 is a possible D gene (6 bases). The V gene lost 6 bases and the J gene lost 3 bases, with 15 bases spanning the gap. The germline V gene has CDR1 SGHRS and CDR2 YFSETQ. The CDR3 runs to 15 residues. CDR3 protein: CASTPLGAANEKLFF. DNA of the CDR3: TGCGCCAGCACGCCTTTGGGGGCAGCTAATGAAAAACTGTTTTTT. Variable domain in full (rest from reference TRBV5-1 and TRBJ1-4): KAGVTQTPRYLIKTRGQQVTLSCSPISGHRSVSWYQQTPGQGLQFLFEYFSETQRNKGNFPGRFSGRQFSNSRSEMNVSTLELGDSALYLCASTPLGAANEKLFFGSGTQLSVL.

The chain combines TRBV11-1 with TRBJ2-7; D assignment may be TRBD1 or TRBD2 (5 bases each). V lost 4 bases and J lost 9, with 13 bases in between. Per the germline V gene, CDR1 is SGHAT and CDR2 is FQDESV (reference sequence). CDR3 length: 12 amino acids. In DNA form, the CDR3 reads TGTGCCAGCAGCTCCGAGGGTACAGGGCAGTACTTC. Encoded protein: CASSSEGTGQYF.

There are a few counts of this clonotype. The genes are TRBV5-1 and TRBJ1-2; 10 positions agree with TRBD1. The CDR3 runs to 16 residues. V was clipped by 2 bases and J by 2 bases; unmatched bases: 6. The germline gives CDR1 SGHRS, CDR2 YFSETQ. The CDR3 sequence: CASSFPSTGGNYGYTF. CDR3 DNA sequence: TGCGCCAGCAGCTTTCCCTCGACAGGGGGCAACTATGGCTACACCTTC.

The chain combines TRBV13 with TRBJ2-5; weak D call: TRBD1 (6 bases). Germline V CDR1 and CDR2: PRHDT, FYEKMQ (reference sequence). V lost 8 bases to trimming and J lost 7 bases, with 23 bases between them. The CDR3 is 15 amino acids. CDR3 protein: CASGPPDRIGGTQYF. CDR3 DNA: TGTGCCAGCGGACCCCCCGACAGGATCGGTGGGACCCAGTACTTC.

This clonotype was seen many times. The chain employs TRBV7-3 and TRBJ2-5; TRBD2 aligns across 8 bases. The CDR3 is 15 amino acids. Germline V gene lookup returns CDR1 SGHTA and CDR2 FQGTGA. The V gene end was trimmed by 5 bases and the J gene end by 5 bases; junction bases not matched to a gene: 10. The CDR3, as DNA: TGTGCCAGCAGCGATAGCGGGATTGGCCAGGAGACCCAGTACTTC. Its protein product is CASSDSGIGQETQYF.

The chain employs TRBV15 and TRBJ2-7; no definite D call. Germline lookup yields CDR1 LNHNV and CDR2 YYDKDF (reference sequence). The CDR3 consists of 15 residues. V shed 0 bases and J shed 7 bases, with 16 bases lying between them. The CDR3 spells CATSRDSRLEREQYF. The CDR3, as DNA: TGTGCCACCAGCAGAGATAGTAGGTTGGAACGGGAGCAGTACTTC. The full variable domain, with the rest looked up from reference TRBV15 and TRBJ2-7, is DAMVIQNPRYQVTQFGKPVTLSCSQTLNHNVMYWYQQKSSQAPKLLFHYYDKDFNNEADTPDNFQSRRPNTSFCFLDIRSPGLGDTAMYLCATSRDSRLEREQYFGPGTRLTVT.

In its sample, this clonotype was seen many times. The rearrangement uses TRBV11-2 and TRBJ2-7; tentative D call: TRBD2 (6 bases). Germline CDR1 and CDR2: SGHAT and FQNNGV. Trimming stripped 6 bases from V and 0 bases from J, with 18 bases between. The CDR3 is 16 residues long. The CDR3 sequence is CASSLGRDGLSYEQYF. For the CDR3, the DNA is TGTGCCAGCAGTTTGGGGCGGGATGGTCTCTCCTACGAGCAGTACTTC.

The rearrangement joins TRBV6-5 to TRBJ2-7, with D tentatively TRBD1 (6 bases). Looked up from germline, CDR1 is MNHEY and CDR2 is SVGAGI. Between the trimmed V and J ends, which lost 4 bases and 9 bases, there was a span of 22 bases. The CDR3 totals 15 residues. In DNA form, the CDR3 reads TGTGCCAGCAGTTTCTCCCGGGACATAAGATCGGGGCAGTACTTC. Protein: CASSFSRDIRSGQYF.

This clonotype was observed many times. The chain has TRBV28 and TRBJ2-7; 8 bases agree with TRBD1. This CDR3 is 12 amino acids long. Germline CDR1 reads MDHEN; CDR2 reads SYDVKM. The junction had 5 bases not matched to a gene; V was cut back by 8 bases and J by 5 bases. CDR3 protein: CASGTGVHEQYF. Here the CDR3 DNA reads TGTGCCAGCGGGACAGGCGTCCACGAGCAGTACTTC. Filled out from reference TRBV28 and TRBJ2-7, the complete variable domain reads DVKVTQSSRYLVKRTGEKVFLECVQDMDHENMFWYRQDPGLGLRLIYFSYDVKMKEKGDIPEGYSVSREKKERFSLILESASTNQTSMYLCASGTGVHEQYFGPGTRLTVT.

The chain links TRBV6-5 to TRBJ2-7, with D perhaps matching TRBD1 (6 bases). The germline CDR1 and CDR2 sequences are MNHEY and SVGAGI. The CDR3 runs to 16 residues. Deletions cut 0 bases from V and 3 bases from J, with 15 bases between. The CDR3, as DNA: TGTGCCAGCAGTTACTCGAATCCCCCAGGGGACTACGAGCAGTACTTC. Protein: CASSYSNPPGDYEQYF.

This clonotype appeared many times. This chain uses TRBV7-8 with TRBJ2-5; 11 bases are a match to TRBD2. This CDR3 comprises 20 residues. The V and J ends lost 0 bases and 0 bases, in that order; junction bases with no gene match: 12. Germline loops: CDR1 SGHVS, CDR2 FQNEAQ. CDR3 protein: CASSLAGRVLAGVYQETQYF. The CDR3 DNA sequence: TGTGCCAGCAGCTTAGCGGGGAGGGTACTAGCGGGAGTATACCAAGAGACCCAGTACTTC.

This clonotype was recorded at least ten times. The chain is built from TRBV6-1 and TRBJ2-5; TRBD2 matches at 10 bases. Germline assignment: CDR1 MNHNS and CDR2 SASEGT. The CDR3 runs to 15 residues. V was clipped by 7 bases and J by 4 bases; unmatched bases: 9. The CDR3 reads CASTRLAGAGETQYF. CDR3 in DNA: TGTGCCAGCACTCGGCTAGCGGGGGCGGGAGAGACCCAGTACTTC.

This clonotype has at least ten counts. The chain is built from TRBV20-1 and TRBJ1-5; no firm D call. With 0 bases removed from V and 1 base from J, the gap between germline ends came to 10 bases. The length of the CDR3 is 15 residues. Germline V gives CDR1 DFQATT, CDR2 SNEGSKA (reference sequence). The CDR3 reads CSARDTVRSNQPQHF. The CDR3 DNA reads as TGCAGTGCTAGAGATACGGTTAGGAGCAATCAGCCCCAGCATTTT.

This clonotype was seen more than once but under ten times. This chain joins TRBV6-9 and TRBJ2-1; 10 bases are shared with TRBD2. Trimming took 0 bases from V and 3 from J; bases not matched to a gene: 11. The CDR3 is 19 amino acids. Germline V gene sequence: CDR1 MNHGY, CDR2 SVAAGI. The CDR3 DNA sequence: TGTGCCAGCAGTTATTCGGTCTTACTAGCGGGGTTTGACTACAATGAGCAGTTCTTC. Its translation: CASSYSVLLAGFDYNEQFF.

This chain uses TRBV9 with TRBJ1-1; D is unresolved. Deletions cut 7 bases from V and 3 bases from J, with 10 bases between. This CDR3 comprises 12 residues. In germline, CDR1 is SGDLS, CDR2 YYNGEE. The CDR3 loop is CASSGWDTEAFF. The CDR3 coding sequence is TGTGCCAGCTCAGGCTGGGACACTGAAGCTTTCTTT.

This clonotype was detected many times. V and J are TRBV2 and TRBJ2-5; TRBD2 matches at 10 bases. CDR1 is SNHLY and CDR2 is FYNNEI in the germline V gene. The CDR3 sequence is 16 residues long. J was trimmed by 4 bases and V by 6 bases; bases with no gene match: 11. The CDR3 here is CASRPRSSGGRETQYF. The CDR3 DNA is TGTGCCAGCAGGCCCCGTAGTAGCGGGGGGAGAGAGACCCAGTACTTC.

This clonotype was seen more than once but under ten times. The chain combines TRBV20-1 with TRBJ2-4; TRBD1 matches at 7 bases. V gave up 0 bases and J gave up 1 base; unmatched junction bases: 12. The germline CDR1 and CDR2 sequences are DFQATT and SNEGSKA (reference sequence). The CDR3 totals 18 residues. CDR3 DNA sequence: TGCAGTGCTAGAGATACGACAGGGTTTCCGCGGGCCAAAAACATTCAGTACTTC. As protein: CSARDTTGFPRAKNIQYF.

This rearrangement joins TRBV5-6 to TRBJ1-2; TRBD1 matches at 9 bases. The CDR3 is made up of 15 amino acids. J was trimmed by 7 bases and V by 2 bases; bases with no gene match: 9. Germline V CDR1 and CDR2: SGHDT, YYEEEE. DNA for the CDR3: TGTGCCAGCAGCTTTGGCAGGACAGGGGAGAGTGGCTACACCTTC. Translated, it gives CASSFGRTGESGYTF.